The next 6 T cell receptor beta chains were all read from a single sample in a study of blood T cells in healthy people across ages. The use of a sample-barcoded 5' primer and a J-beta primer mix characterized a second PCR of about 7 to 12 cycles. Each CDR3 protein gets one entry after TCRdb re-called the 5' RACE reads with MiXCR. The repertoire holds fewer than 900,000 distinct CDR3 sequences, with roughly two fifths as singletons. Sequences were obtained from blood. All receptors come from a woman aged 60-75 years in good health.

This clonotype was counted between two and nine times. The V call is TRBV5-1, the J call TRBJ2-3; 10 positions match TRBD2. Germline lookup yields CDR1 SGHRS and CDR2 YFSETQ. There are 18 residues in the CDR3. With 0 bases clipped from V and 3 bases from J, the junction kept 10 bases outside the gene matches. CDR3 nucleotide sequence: TGCGCCAGCAGCTTGGCCATATGGCTAGCGGGAGATACAGATACGCAGTATTTT. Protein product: CASSLAIWLAGDTDTQYF.

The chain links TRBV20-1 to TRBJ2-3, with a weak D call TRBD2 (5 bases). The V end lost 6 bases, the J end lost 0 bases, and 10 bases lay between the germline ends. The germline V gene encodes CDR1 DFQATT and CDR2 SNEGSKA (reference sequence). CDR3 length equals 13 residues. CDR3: CSAGRTSTDTQYF. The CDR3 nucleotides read TGCAGTGCGGGGAGAACTAGCACAGATACGCAGTATTTT.

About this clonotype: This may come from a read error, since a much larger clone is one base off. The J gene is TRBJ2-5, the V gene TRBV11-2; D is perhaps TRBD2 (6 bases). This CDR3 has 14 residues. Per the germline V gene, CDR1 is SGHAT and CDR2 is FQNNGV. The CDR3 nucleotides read TGTGCCAGCAGCTTGTCGGAGGGGCTAGAGGCCCAGTACTTC. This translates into CASSLSEGLEAQYF.

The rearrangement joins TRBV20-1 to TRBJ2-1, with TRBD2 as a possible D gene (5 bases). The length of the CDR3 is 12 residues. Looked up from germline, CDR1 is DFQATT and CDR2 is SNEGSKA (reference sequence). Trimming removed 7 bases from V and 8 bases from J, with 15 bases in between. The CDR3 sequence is CSVGRLGDEQFF. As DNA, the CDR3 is TGCAGTGTTGGCCGGCTCGGGGATGAGCAGTTCTTC.

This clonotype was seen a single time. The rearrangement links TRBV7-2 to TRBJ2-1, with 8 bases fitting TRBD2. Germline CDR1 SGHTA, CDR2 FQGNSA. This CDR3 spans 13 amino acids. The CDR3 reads CATGGRNSNEQFF. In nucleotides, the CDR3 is TGTGCGACGGGCGGGAGGAATTCCAATGAGCAGTTCTTC.

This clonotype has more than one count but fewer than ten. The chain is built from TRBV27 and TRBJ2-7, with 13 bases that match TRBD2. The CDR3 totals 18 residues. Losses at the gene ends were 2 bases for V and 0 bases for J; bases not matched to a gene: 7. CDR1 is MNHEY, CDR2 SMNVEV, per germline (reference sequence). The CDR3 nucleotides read TGTGCCAGCAGTTTAAGGCCCCGGACTAGCGGGGGCTCCTACGAGCAGTACTTC. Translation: CASSLRPRTSGGSYEQYF.